Shown below are 19 T cell receptor beta chains from a single sample sequenced in a study of cytomegalovirus exposure and HLA in healthy donors. In the PCR, 60 Vbeta and 13 Jbeta primers were used. Assay used: immunoSEQ multiplex PCR; TCRdb lists only in-frame clones, some missing. Its table lists more than 40,000 clones. The sequenced sample consisted of PBMCs. The origin of the receptors is a male donor in good health and CMV-seronegative.

The rearrangement links TRBV5-1 to TRBJ2-5, with D possibly TRBD2 on 7 matching bases. V shed 0 bases and J shed 3 bases, with 15 bases lying between them. CDR3 length equals 16 residues. Germline assignment: CDR1 SGHRS and CDR2 YFSETQ. CDR3 sequence reads: CASSLVGGGPEETQYF. CDR3 nucleotide sequence: TGCGCCAGCAGCTTGGTGGGGGGGGGCCCCGAAGAGACCCAGTACTTC.

The chain recombines TRBV6-5 with TRBJ2-2; 9 bases are shared with TRBD1. With V trimmed by 0 bases and J by 7 bases, 6 bases remained unmatched. Per the germline V gene, CDR1 is MNHEY and CDR2 is SVGAGI. The CDR3 spans 16 residues. The CDR3 sequence is CASSYSGQGGGGELFF. The CDR3 DNA follows: TGTGCCAGCAGTTACTCGGGACAGGGAGGGGGCGGGGAGCTGTTTTTT.

CDR3 residues: CSVGTATAQYF. The CDR3 bases are TGCAGCGTAGGGACAGCCACCGCGCAGTACTTC. The chain has TRBV29-1 and TRBJ2-7; 7 bases agree with TRBD1. The CDR3 extends over 11 amino acids. The junction had 8 bases not matched to a gene; V was cut back by 6 bases and J by 9 bases. Germline V gives CDR1 SQVTM, CDR2 ANQGSEA.

The chain recombines TRBV18 with TRBJ2-6, with D uncertain. The germline CDR1 and CDR2 sequences are KGHSH and LQKENI. CDR3 length: 15 residues. Trimming took off 3 bases at V and 0 bases at J, with 6 bases between the two ends. CDR3 nucleotides: TGTGCCAGCTCACCGGAGCTCTCTGGGGCCAACGTCCTGACTTTC. Its protein product is CASSPELSGANVLTF.

The chain joins TRBV18 to TRBJ1-2; the D gene is possibly TRBD1 (5 bases). The CDR3 is 12 amino acids. Between the trimmed V and J ends, which lost 2 bases and 8 bases, there was a span of 9 bases. Germline-derived CDR1 and CDR2 are KGHSH and LQKENI. The CDR3 here is CASSPGAEGYTF. In nucleotides, the CDR3 is TGTGCCAGCTCACCAGGGGCGGAGGGCTACACCTTC.

The CDR3 DNA is TGTGCCAGCAGTGTGGGCCCCTACGAGCAGTACTTC. Translation gives CASSVGPYEQYF. This chain links TRBV6-1 with TRBJ2-7, with D unclear. Trimming took 4 bases from V and 2 from J, leaving 6 bases between them. The CDR3 covers 12 residues. Germline V gives CDR1 MNHNS, CDR2 SASEGT.

The genes are TRBV6-5 and TRBJ2-1; D not certain. Germline V CDR1 and CDR2: MNHEY, SVGAGI. Trimming took 0 bases from V and 0 from J, leaving 9 bases between them. This CDR3 spans 16 amino acids. DNA for the CDR3: TGTGCCAGCAGTTACTCTGAATCGAGCTCCTACAATGAGCAGTTCTTC. Protein product: CASSYSESSSYNEQFF.

This chain uses TRBV1 with TRBJ1-4; the table assigns TRBD1, which was not confirmed against the DNA. TRBV1 is recorded as a pseudogene. The CDR3 length is 16 residues. CDR3 nucleotides: TGCACCAGCAGCCAAGAGGACAGGGGGTGCCTCGAAAAACTGTTTTTT. Its protein is CTSSQEDRGCLEKLFF.

The chain couples TRBV9 to TRBJ2-1; 9 nucleotides agree with TRBD2. CDR1 is SGDLS, CDR2 YYNGEE, per germline. The CDR3 spans 16 residues. V was pared by 4 bases and J by 8 bases, with 13 bases of the junction left unmatched. CDR3 in amino acids: CASSSRGGGALDEQFF. The CDR3 region has the DNA TGTGCCAGCAGCTCCAGGGGCGGGGGGGCCTTGGATGAGCAGTTCTTC. The entire variable domain, with the rest obtained from reference TRBV9 and TRBJ2-1, is as follows: DSGVTQTPKHLITATGQRVTLRCSPRSGDLSVYWYQQSLDQGLQFLIQYYNGEERAKGNILERFSAQQFPDLHSELNLSSLELGDSALYFCASSSRGGGALDEQFFGPGTRLTVL.

V and J are TRBV6-6 and TRBJ1-2; D possibly corresponds to TRBD1 (6 bases). V was cut by 4 bases and J by 1 base, with 10 bases left in between. From germline, CDR1 is MNHNY and CDR2 SVGAGI (reference sequence). The CDR3 consists of 14 residues. This CDR3 reads CASSSNRDNYGYTF. The CDR3 DNA reads as TGTGCCAGCAGTTCTAACAGGGATAACTATGGCTACACCTTC.

The chain recombines TRBV7-9 with TRBJ1-1; 10 bases are a match to TRBD1. CDR1 SEHNR and CDR2 FQNEAQ come from the germline V gene (reference sequence). The CDR3 totals 14 residues. J lost 5 bases, V lost 5 bases, and 5 bases had no gene match. CDR3: CASSPGQGWTEAFF. The CDR3 coding sequence is TGTGCCAGCAGCCCGGGACAGGGGTGGACTGAAGCTTTCTTT.

The chain combines TRBV2 with TRBJ1-6; TRBD1 might be the D (5 bases). This CDR3 is built from 16 residues. Trimming removed 1 base from V and 6 bases from J, with 13 bases in between. CDR1 and CDR2 (germline): SNHLY, FYNNEI. CDR3 region: CASSEGQGGSNSPLHF. In nucleotides, the CDR3 is TGTGCCAGCAGTGAAGGGCAGGGCGGGAGTAATTCACCCCTCCACTTT.

The V call is TRBV18, the J call TRBJ1-1; 7 bases match TRBD1. The CDR3 runs 15 residues. V dropped 3 bases and J dropped 1; count of bases not matched to a gene: 5. From germline, CDR1 is KGHSH and CDR2 LQKENI. CDR3 bases: TGTGCCAGCTCACCGGCCGGGACAGCGAACACTGAAGCTTTCTTT. Translation gives CASSPAGTANTEAFF.

The CDR3 spells CASSPRPTASSYEQYF. CDR3 in DNA: TGTGCCAGCAGCCCAAGACCTACAGCCAGCTCCTACGAGCAGTACTTC. This chain joins TRBV9 and TRBJ2-7; D is uncertain. With 4 bases removed from V and 0 bases from J, the gap between germline ends came to 17 bases. The V gene's germline CDR1 is SGDLS and CDR2 YYNGEE. The CDR3 has 16 amino acids.

The V gene is TRBV6-5, the J gene TRBJ1-2; 7 bases match TRBD1. The CDR3 has 14 amino acids. Germline assignment: CDR1 MNHEY and CDR2 SVGAGI. V shed 4 bases and J 6 bases; nucleotides not matched to a gene: 8. The CDR3 DNA reads as TGTGCCAGCAGTTTTTTAGGGGGCAATGATGGCTACACCTTC. Translated, it gives CASSFLGGNDGYTF.

The chain links TRBV10-1 to TRBJ1-1, with 7 positions matching TRBD1. V lost 10 bases and J lost 6; bases outside the gene matches: 11. The germline CDR1 and CDR2 sequences are WNHNN and SYGVQD (reference sequence). The CDR3 spans 13 residues. CDR3 sequence reads: CATSLDRDAEAFF. The CDR3 DNA reads as TGCGCCACCAGCCTCGACAGGGATGCTGAAGCTTTCTTT.

The J gene is TRBJ2-5, the V gene TRBV7-9; D gene uncertain. This CDR3 has 12 amino acids. CDR1 is SEHNR, CDR2 FQNEAQ, per germline (reference sequence). The V end was cut by 2 bases, the J end by 5 bases, with 6 bases between. The CDR3 sequence: CASSLYPETQYF. The CDR3 DNA is TGTGCCAGCAGCTTATATCCCGAGACCCAGTACTTC.

The rearrangement joins TRBV5-1 to TRBJ1-1, with a possible D match to TRBD1 (5 bases). With 6 bases removed from V and 3 bases from J, the gap between germline ends came to 15 bases. Germline CDR1 is SGHRS and CDR2 is YFSETQ. This CDR3 is 14 amino acids long. CDR3 DNA: TGCGCCAGCACCACCGGGGGGGGTTACACTGAAGCTTTCTTT. Encoded protein: CASTTGGGYTEAFF.

The CDR3 spells CASSSSPGNTEAFF. The CDR3 nucleotides read TGTGCCAGCAGCTCCAGCCCAGGTAACACTGAAGCTTTCTTT. The chain links TRBV7-9 to TRBJ1-1; D call uncertain. This CDR3 region has 14 residues. From germline, CDR1 is SEHNR and CDR2 FQNEAQ (reference sequence). The ends were cut back, 4 bases at V and 2 bases at J, with 11 bases in the middle.